These 16 T cell receptor beta chains originate from one sample sequenced in a study of blood T cell repertoires in COVID-19 (dated by TCRdb to 2018 to 2020). The library came from the immunoSEQ multiplex PCR assay. TCRdb limited this immuneACCESS table to in-frame rearrangements with V and J called. A share of clones is missing; checked studies link under half to unresolved V genes, and the rest is unexplained. In all, the sample holds 100,000 to 150,000 clones, and 65% to 90% of those were seen once. The ten largest clones add up to roughly 30% of the sample. The material sequenced was peripheral blood. These receptors were collected from a woman older than 75 with acute or convalescent COVID-19.

V usage is TRBV5-1 and J usage is TRBJ2-5; 13 bases align to TRBD2. The V and J ends lost 3 bases and 4 bases, in that order; junction bases with no gene match: 6. The CDR3 is 16 amino acids. In germline, CDR1 is SGHRS, CDR2 YFSETQ. This CDR3 reads CASSSTSGGARETQYF. For the CDR3, the DNA is TGCGCCAGCAGCTCCACTAGCGGGGGGGCGCGAGAGACCCAGTACTTC.

The chain recombines TRBV3-1 (or the pseudogene TRBV3-2) with TRBJ2-6; a possible D gene is TRBD1 (5 bases). The germline CDR1 and CDR2 sequences are LGHDT and YNNKEL (reference sequence). The V and J ends lost 4 bases and 0 bases respectively, with 16 bases between them. CDR3 length: 18 amino acids. The CDR3 region is CASSLRQGASSGANVLTF. CDR3 sequence (DNA): TGTGCCAGCAGCCTACGACAAGGGGCGAGCTCTGGGGCCAACGTCCTGACTTTC.

The chain joins TRBV11-2 to TRBJ1-3; 7 nucleotides match TRBD1. Unmatched junction bases numbered 10, after V lost 5 bases and J lost 0 bases. The CDR3 sequence is 17 residues long. Germline V gene lookup returns CDR1 SGHAT and CDR2 FQNNGV. In DNA form, the CDR3 reads TGTGCCAGCAGCGGCTCGACAGGGCCGATCTCTGGAAACACCATATATTTT. This codes for CASSGSTGPISGNTIYF.

J is TRBJ1-5 and V is TRBV5-8; D gene unclear. The ends were cut back, 4 bases at V and 0 bases at J, with 11 bases in the middle. The germline V gene encodes CDR1 SGHTS and CDR2 YDEGEE. This CDR3 is built from 15 residues. The CDR3 region is CASSLGSGSNQPQHF. CDR3 DNA: TGTGCCAGCAGCCTGGGCAGTGGTAGCAATCAGCCCCAGCATTTT.

The CDR3, as DNA: TGTGCCAGTAGTTCTGGGGCGAACACTGAAGCTTTCTTT. This gives the protein CASSSGANTEAFF. V is TRBV19 and J is TRBJ1-1; perhaps TRBD1 as D (5 bases). From germline, CDR1 is LNHDA and CDR2 SQIVND (reference sequence). The ends were cut back, 5 bases at V and 1 base at J, with 8 bases in the middle. This CDR3 contains 13 residues.

The rearrangement uses TRBV3-1 (or the pseudogene TRBV3-2) and TRBJ1-6, with D unresolved. V was trimmed by 5 bases and J by 7 bases, leaving 6 bases between them. The CDR3 sequence is 12 residues long. Germline CDR1 LGHDT, CDR2 YNNKEL (reference sequence). The CDR3 region has the DNA TGTGCCAGCAGCGCGATCAATTCACCCCTCCACTTT. Its protein is CASSAINSPLHF.

The chain carries TRBV28 and TRBJ1-2; D gene unclear. Germline CDR1 reads MDHEN; CDR2 reads SYDVKM. Trimming took 11 bases from V and 5 from J, leaving 9 bases between them. CDR3 size: 10 residues. The CDR3 spells CASRGYGYTF. The CDR3 nucleotides read TGTGCCTCAAGAGGGTATGGCTACACCTTC.

This clone has a handful of counts. The rearrangement uses TRBV4-2 and TRBJ2-3, with D uncertain. There are 14 residues in the CDR3. The germline gives CDR1 LGHNA, CDR2 YNFKEQ. The V and J ends lost 1 base and 5 bases respectively, with 10 bases between them. The CDR3 region has the DNA TGTGCCAGCAGCCAAGTAGCTAACAAAGATACGCAGTATTTT. Translation gives CASSQVANKDTQYF.

The chain is built from TRBV11-2 and TRBJ2-2; 12 bases match TRBD2. Germline V gives CDR1 SGHAT, CDR2 FQNNGV. This CDR3 region has 14 residues. Trimming removed 5 bases from V and 5 bases from J; junction bases left unmatched: 0. The CDR3 loop is CASSGTSGTGELFF. The CDR3 DNA sequence: TGTGCCAGCAGCGGGACTAGCGGGACCGGGGAGCTGTTTTTT.

The chain combines TRBV7-8 with TRBJ2-2; D is perhaps TRBD1 (6 bases). V was trimmed by 5 bases and J by 1 base, leaving 8 bases between them. The CDR3 contains 14 residues. Germline CDR1 SGHVS, CDR2 FQNEAQ. CDR3 region: CASSKDRNTGELFF. The CDR3 DNA reads TGTGCCAGCAGCAAGGACAGGAACACCGGGGAGCTGTTTTTT.

The chain recombines TRBV24-1 with TRBJ1-2; D gene ambiguous. V was clipped by 2 bases and J by 13 bases, with 16 bases between them. CDR1 is KGHDR, CDR2 SFDVKD, per germline. CDR3 length equals 13 residues. This CDR3 is CATSDSGRNVPTF. As DNA, the CDR3 is TGTGCCACCAGTGATTCGGGGAGAAACGTCCCCACCTTC.

The J gene is TRBJ2-5, the V gene TRBV4-1, with a weak D call TRBD2 (5 bases). The CDR3 runs to 16 residues. Germline lookup yields CDR1 MGHRA and CDR2 YSYEKL. Trimming cost V 3 bases and J 1 base, with 15 bases left between them. The CDR3 DNA follows: TGCGCCAGCAGCCAGCCCGGGGTTAAATCCCAAGAGACCCAGTACTTC. Translating it yields CASSQPGVKSQETQYF.

CDR3 region: CASSGGTRNYGYTF. The CDR3 nucleotides read TGTGCCAGCAGTGGGGGGACTCGGAACTATGGCTACACCTTC. The chain recombines TRBV2 with TRBJ1-2, with a weak D call TRBD1 (5 bases). Deletions cut 4 bases from V and 2 bases from J, with 11 bases between. CDR1 is SNHLY and CDR2 is FYNNEI in the germline V gene. This CDR3 region has 14 residues.

This chain uses TRBV4-2 with TRBJ1-4; 8 bases fit TRBD1. Trimming removed 1 base from V and 7 bases from J; junction bases left unmatched: 2. The CDR3 is 14 amino acids. CDR1 is LGHNA and CDR2 is YNFKEQ in the germline V gene. The CDR3 DNA follows: TGTGCCAGCAGCCAAGGACAGGGGAGTGAAAAACTGTTTTTT. Protein product: CASSQGQGSEKLFF.

This chain joins TRBV7-2 and TRBJ1-5; 7 bases are shared with TRBD1. V was pared by 3 bases and J by 0 bases, with 8 bases of the junction left unmatched. Germline V CDR1 and CDR2: SGHTA, FQGNSA. The CDR3 consists of 17 residues. As DNA, the CDR3 is TGTGCCAGCAGCTTGGACAGGAACTTATATAGCAATCAGCCCCAGCATTTT. Translation: CASSLDRNLYSNQPQHF.

The CDR3 loop is CASSAYRGGQPQHF. The CDR3, as DNA: TGTGCCAGCAGTGCGTACAGGGGTGGGCAGCCCCAGCATTTT. The chain employs TRBV28 and TRBJ1-5, with 7 bases lining up with TRBD1. Germline CDR1 and CDR2: MDHEN and SYDVKM. The CDR3 runs 14 residues. With V trimmed by 5 bases and J by 7 bases, 8 bases remained unmatched. The whole variable domain, remainder taken from reference TRBV28 and TRBJ1-5, is DVKVTQSSRYLVKRTGEKVFLECVQDMDHENMFWYRQDPGLGLRLIYFSYDVKMKEKGDIPEGYSVSREKKERFSLILESASTNQTSMYLCASSAYRGGQPQHFGDGTRLSIL.